This record covers a single T cell receptor beta chain. A second PCR, run for roughly 7 to 11 cycles, used a sample-barcoded 5' primer plus a J-beta primer mix. TCRdb re-called the 5' RACE reads with MiXCR, one entry per CDR3 protein. Of 350,000 to 450,000 distinct CDR3 sequences listed, over 45% are singletons. Per germline, CDR1 MDHEN and CDR2 SYDVKM. Trimming at V came to 10 bases and at J to 9 bases, leaving 6 bases not matched to a gene. The CDR3 totals 11 residues. The entry originates in a study of blood T cells in healthy people across ages. The chain joins TRBV28 to TRBJ2-1, with 7 bases that match TRBD1. The sample was blood. The source is a man in his 60s in good health. The CDR3, as DNA: TGTGCCACCCTGACAGGGTGTGAGCAGTTCTTC. Its translation: CATLTGCEQFF.